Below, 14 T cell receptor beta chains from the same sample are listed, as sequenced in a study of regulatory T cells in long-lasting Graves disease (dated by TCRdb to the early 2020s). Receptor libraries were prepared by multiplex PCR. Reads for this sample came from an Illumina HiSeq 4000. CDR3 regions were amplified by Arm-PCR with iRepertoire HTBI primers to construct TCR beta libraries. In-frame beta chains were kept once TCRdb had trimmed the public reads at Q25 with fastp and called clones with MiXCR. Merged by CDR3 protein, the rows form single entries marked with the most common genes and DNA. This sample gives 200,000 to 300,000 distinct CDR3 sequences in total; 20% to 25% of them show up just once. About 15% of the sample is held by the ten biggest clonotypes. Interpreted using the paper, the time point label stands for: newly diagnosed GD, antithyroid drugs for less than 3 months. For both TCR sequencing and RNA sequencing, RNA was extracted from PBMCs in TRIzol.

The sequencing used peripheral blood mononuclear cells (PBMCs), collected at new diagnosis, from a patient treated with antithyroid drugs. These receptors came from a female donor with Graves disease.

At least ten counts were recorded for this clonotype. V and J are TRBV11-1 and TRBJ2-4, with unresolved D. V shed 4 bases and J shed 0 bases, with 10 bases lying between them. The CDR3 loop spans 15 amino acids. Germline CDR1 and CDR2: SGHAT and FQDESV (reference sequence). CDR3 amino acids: CASSSGRTAKNIQYF. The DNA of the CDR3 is TGTGCCAGCAGCTCCGGACGCACAGCCAAAAACATTCAGTACTTC.

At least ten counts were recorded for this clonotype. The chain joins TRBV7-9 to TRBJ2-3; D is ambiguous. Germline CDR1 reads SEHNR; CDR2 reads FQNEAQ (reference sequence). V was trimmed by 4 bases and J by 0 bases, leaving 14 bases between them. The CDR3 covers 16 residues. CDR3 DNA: TGTGCCAGCAGCTCTAACTGGGAAGAAAGCACAGATACGCAGTATTTT. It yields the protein CASSSNWEESTDTQYF.

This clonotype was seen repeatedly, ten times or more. The CDR3, as DNA: TGCAGTGCCGCCAAGGGGCAGGGAGGACAACTGTTTTTT. Translated: CSAAKGQGGQLFF. This chain links TRBV20-1 with TRBJ1-4; perhaps TRBD1 as D (5 bases). The CDR3 spans 13 residues. The V end was cut by 6 bases, the J end by 12 bases, with 20 bases between. Germline loops: CDR1 DFQATT, CDR2 SNEGSKA (reference sequence).

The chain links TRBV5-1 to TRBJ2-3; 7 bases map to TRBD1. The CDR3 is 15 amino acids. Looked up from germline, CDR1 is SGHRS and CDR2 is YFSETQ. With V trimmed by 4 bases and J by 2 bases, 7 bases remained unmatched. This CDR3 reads CASSGGQLNTDTQYF. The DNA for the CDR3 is TGCGCCAGCAGCGGGGGACAGTTAAACACAGATACGCAGTATTTT.

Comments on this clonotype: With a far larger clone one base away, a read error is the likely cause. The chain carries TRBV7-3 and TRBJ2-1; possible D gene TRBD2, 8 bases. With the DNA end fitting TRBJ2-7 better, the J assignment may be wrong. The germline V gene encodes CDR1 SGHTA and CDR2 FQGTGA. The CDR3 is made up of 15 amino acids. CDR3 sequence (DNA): TGTGCCAGCAGCCCAGGGACCGGGAGGGACAGCGAGCAGTACTTC. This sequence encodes CASSPGTGRDSEQYF.

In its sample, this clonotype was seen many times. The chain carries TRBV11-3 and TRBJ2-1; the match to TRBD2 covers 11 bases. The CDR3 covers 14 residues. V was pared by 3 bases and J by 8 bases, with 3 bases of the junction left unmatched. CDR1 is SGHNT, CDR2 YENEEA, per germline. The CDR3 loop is CASSFSGGAHEQFF. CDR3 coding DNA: TGTGCCAGCAGCTTTAGCGGGGGGGCCCATGAGCAGTTCTTC.

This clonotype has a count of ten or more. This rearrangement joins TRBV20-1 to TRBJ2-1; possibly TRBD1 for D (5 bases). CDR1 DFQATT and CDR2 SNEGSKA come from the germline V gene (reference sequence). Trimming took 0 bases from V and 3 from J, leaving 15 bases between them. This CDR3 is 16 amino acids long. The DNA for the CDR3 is TGCAGTGCTAGAGATCTGGACACAATGATCTACAATGAGCAGTTCTTC. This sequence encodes CSARDLDTMIYNEQFF.

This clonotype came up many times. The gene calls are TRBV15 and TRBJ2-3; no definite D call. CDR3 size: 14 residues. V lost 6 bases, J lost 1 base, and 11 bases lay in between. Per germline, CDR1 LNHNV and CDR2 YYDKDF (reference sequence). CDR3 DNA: TGTGCCACCAGGGTGGTTAGAGGCACAGATACGCAGTATTTT. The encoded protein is CATRVVRGTDTQYF.

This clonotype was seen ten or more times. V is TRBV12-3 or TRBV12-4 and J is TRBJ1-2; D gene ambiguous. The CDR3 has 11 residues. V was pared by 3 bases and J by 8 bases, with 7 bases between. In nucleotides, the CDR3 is TGTGCCAGCAGTTTGAGAGGAGGCTACACCTTC. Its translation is CASSLRGGYTF.

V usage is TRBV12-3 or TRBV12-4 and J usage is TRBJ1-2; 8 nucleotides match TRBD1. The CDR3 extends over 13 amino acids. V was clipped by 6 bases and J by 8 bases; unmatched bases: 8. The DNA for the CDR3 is TGTGCCAGCAGCATACAGGGGGGAAGCGGCTACACCTTC. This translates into CASSIQGGSGYTF.

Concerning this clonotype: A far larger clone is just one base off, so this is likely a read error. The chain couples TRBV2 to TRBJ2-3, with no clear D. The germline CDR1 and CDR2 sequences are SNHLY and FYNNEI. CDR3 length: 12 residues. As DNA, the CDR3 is TGTGCCAGCAGCCACTCAGCAAATACGCAGTGTTTT. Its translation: CASSHSANTQCF.

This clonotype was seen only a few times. CDR3 residues: CASSRGQFSYEQYF. The DNA of the CDR3 is TGTGCCAGCAGCCGGGGGCAGTTCTCCTACGAGCAGTACTTC. The gene calls are TRBV5-4 and TRBJ2-7; D might be TRBD1 or TRBD2, each matching 6 bases. The CDR3 is 14 amino acids. Germline CDR1 reads SGHNT; CDR2 reads YYREEE (reference sequence). V lost 4 bases and J 0 bases, leaving 11 bases between the germline ends.

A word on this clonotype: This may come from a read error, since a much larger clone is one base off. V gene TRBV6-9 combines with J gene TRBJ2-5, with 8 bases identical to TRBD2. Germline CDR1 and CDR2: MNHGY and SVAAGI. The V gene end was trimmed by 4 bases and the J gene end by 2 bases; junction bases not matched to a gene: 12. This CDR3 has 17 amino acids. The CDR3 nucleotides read TGTGCCAGCAGTTTGATTAGCGGGGACCCAATGCAAGAGACCCAGTACTTC. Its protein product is CASSLISGDPMQETQYF.

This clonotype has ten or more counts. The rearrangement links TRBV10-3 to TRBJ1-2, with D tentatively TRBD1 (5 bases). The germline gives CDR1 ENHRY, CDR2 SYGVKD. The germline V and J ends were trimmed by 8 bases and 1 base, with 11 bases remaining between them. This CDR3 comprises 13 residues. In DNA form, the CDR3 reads TGTGCCATCTGGGGGGACGGTAACTATGGCTACACCTTC. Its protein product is CAIWGDGNYGYTF.